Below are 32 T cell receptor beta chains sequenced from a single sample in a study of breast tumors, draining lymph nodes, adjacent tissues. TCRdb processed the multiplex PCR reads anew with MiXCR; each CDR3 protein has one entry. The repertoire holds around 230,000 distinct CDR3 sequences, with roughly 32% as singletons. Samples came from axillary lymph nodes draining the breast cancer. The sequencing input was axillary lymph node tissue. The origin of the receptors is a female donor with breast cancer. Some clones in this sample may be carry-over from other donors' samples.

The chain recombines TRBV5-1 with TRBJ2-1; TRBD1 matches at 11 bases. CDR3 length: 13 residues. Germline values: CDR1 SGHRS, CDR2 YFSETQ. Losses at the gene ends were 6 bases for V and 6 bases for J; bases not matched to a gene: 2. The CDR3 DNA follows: TGCGCCAGCACCGGGACAGGGGGCAATGAGCAGTTCTTC. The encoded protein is CASTGTGGNEQFF.

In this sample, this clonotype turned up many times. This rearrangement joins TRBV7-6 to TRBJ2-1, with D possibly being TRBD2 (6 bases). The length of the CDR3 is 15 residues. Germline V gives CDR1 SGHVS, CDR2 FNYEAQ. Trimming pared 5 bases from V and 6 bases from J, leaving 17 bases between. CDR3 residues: CASSDPSGVPNEQFF. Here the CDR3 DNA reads TGTGCCAGCAGCGACCCCTCGGGGGTTCCCAATGAGCAGTTCTTC.

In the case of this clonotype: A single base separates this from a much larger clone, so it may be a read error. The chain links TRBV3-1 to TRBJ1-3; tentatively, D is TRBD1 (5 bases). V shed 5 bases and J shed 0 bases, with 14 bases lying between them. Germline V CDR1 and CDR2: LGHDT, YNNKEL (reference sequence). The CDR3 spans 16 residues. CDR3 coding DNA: TGTGCCAGCAGCTCGGGACCCCTGCTCTCTGGAAACACCATATATTTT. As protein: CASSSGPLLSGNTIYF.

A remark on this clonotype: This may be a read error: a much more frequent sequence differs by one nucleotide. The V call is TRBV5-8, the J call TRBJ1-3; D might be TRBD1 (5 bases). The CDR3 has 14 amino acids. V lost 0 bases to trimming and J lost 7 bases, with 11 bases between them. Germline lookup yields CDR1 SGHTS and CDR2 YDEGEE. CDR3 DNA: TGTGCCAGCAGCTTGGATGGGGCTCCCAACACCATATATTTT. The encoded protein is CASSLDGAPNTIYF.

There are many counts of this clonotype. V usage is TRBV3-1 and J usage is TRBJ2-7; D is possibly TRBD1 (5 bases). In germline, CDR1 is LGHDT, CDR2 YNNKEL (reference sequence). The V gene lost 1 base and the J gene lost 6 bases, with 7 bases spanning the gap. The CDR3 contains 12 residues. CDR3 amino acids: CASSQATGEQYF. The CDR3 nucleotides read TGTGCCAGCAGCCAAGCAACAGGCGAGCAGTACTTC.

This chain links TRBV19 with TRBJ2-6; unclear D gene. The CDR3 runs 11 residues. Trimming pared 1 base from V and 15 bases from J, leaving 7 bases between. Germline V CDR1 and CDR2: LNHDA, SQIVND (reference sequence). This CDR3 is CASSIADGLTF. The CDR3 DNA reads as TGTGCCAGTAGTATAGCCGACGGCCTGACTTTC.

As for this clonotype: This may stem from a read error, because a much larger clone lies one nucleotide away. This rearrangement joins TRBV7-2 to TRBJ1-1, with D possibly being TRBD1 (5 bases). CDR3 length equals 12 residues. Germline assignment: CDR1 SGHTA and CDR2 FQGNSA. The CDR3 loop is CASSLWGTDAFF. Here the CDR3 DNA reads TGTGCCAGCAGCTTATGGGGGACTGACGCTTTCTTT.

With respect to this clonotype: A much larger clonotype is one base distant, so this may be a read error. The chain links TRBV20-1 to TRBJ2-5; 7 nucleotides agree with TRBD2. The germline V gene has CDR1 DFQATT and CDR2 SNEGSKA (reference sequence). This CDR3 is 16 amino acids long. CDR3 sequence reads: CSARDLASGTQEAQYF. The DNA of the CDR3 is TGCAGTGCTAGAGATCTGGCTAGCGGAACCCAAGAGGCCCAGTACTTC.

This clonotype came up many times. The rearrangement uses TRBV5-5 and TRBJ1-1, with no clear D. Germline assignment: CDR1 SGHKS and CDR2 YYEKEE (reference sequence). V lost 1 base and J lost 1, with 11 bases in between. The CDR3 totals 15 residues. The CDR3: CASSLNGGENTEAFF. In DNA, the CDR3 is TGTGCCAGCAGCTTGAATGGTGGGGAGAACACTGAAGCTTTCTTT.

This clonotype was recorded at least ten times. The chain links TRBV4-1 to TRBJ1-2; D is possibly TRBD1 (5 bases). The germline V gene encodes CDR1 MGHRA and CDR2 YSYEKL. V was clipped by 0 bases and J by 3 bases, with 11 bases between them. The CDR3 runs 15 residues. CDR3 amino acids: CASSQDMGPDYGYTF. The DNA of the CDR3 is TGCGCCAGCAGCCAAGATATGGGACCTGACTATGGCTACACCTTC.

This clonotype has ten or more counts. The CDR3, as DNA: TGCAGTGCCAGAAGTGTTCAGGGATCCAATGAGCAGTTCTTC. Its protein product is CSARSVQGSNEQFF. The V and J genes are TRBV20-1 and TRBJ2-1; a possible D gene is TRBD1 (5 bases). Trimming stripped 6 bases from V and 6 bases from J, with 18 bases between. The CDR3 is made up of 14 amino acids. Germline CDR1 and CDR2: DFQATT and SNEGSKA (reference sequence).

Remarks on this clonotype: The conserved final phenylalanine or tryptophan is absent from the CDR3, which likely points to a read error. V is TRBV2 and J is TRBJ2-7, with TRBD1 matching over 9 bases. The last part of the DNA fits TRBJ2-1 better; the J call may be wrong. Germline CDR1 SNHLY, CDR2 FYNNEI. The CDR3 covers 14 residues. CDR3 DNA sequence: TGTGCCAGCAGAAACACAGGGGGCAGCGGCGAGCAGTTCCTT. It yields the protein CASRNTGGSGEQFL.

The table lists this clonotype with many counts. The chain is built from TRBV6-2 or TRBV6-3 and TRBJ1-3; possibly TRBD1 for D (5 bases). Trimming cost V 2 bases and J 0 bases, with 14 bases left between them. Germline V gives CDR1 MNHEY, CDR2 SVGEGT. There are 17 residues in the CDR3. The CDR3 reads CASSYGTGVRSGNTIYF. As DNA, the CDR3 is TGTGCCAGCAGTTACGGGACGGGGGTTCGCTCTGGAAACACCATATATTTT.

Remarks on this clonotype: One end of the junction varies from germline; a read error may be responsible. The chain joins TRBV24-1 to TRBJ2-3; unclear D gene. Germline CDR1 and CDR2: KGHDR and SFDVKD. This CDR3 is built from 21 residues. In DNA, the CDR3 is TGTGCCGCCAGTGATTTGGCCCCTGACCCTACCGCCACACTTAGCACAGATCCGCAGTATTTT. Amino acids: CAASDLAPDPTATLSTDPQYF.

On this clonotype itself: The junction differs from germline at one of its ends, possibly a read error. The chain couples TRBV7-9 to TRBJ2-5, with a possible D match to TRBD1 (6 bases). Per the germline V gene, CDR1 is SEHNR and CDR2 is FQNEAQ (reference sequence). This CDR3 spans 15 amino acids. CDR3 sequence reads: CASSASGHIREAQYF. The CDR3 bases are TGTGCCAGCAGCGCTTCGGGACATATTCGAGAGGCCCAGTACTTC.

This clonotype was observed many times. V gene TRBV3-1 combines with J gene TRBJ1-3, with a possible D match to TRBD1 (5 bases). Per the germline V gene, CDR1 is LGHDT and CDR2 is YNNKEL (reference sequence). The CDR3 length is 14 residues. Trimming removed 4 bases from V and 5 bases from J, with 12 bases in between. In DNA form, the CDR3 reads TGTGCCAGCAGCCGGGGGGAGGCAAGAAACACCATATATTTT. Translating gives CASSRGEARNTIYF.

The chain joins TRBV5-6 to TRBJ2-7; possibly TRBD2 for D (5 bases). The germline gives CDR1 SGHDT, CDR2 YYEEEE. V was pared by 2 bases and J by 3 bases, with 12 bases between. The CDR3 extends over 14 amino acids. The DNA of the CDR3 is TGTGCCAGCAGCTTTAATAGCGCTAACTACGAGCAGTACTTC. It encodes CASSFNSANYEQYF.

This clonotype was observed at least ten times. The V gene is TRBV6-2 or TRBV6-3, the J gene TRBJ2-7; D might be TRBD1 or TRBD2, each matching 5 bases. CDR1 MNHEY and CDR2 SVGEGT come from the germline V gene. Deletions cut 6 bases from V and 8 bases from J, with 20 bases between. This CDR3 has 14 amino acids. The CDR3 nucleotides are TGTGCCAGCAGCAACGGACAAAGAGGGTACCAGCAGTACTTC. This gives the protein CASSNGQRGYQQYF.

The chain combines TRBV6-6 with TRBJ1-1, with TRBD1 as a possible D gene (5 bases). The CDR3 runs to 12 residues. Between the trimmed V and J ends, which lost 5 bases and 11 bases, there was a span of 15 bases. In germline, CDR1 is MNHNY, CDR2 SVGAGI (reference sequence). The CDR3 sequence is CASSESGRGAFF. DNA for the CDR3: TGTGCCAGCAGTGAATCGGGCCGGGGGGCTTTCTTT.

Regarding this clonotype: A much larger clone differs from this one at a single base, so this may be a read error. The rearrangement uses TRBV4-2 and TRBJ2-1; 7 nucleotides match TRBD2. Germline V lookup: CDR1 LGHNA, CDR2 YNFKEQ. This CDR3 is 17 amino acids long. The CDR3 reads CASSRSTAGRAPNGQFF. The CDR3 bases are TGTGCCAGCAGCCGTAGTACGGCGGGGAGGGCCCCCAATGGGCAGTTCTTC.

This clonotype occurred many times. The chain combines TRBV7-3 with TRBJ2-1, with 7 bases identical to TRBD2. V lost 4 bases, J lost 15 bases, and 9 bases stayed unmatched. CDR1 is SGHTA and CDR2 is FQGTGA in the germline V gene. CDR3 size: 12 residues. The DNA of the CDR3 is TGTGCCAGCAGCTCAAGCGGGGACGAGTGGTTCTTC. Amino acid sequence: CASSSSGDEWFF.

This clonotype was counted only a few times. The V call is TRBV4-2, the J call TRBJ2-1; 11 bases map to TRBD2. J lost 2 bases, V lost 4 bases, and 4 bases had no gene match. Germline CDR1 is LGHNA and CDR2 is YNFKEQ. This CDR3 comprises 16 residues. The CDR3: CASSPATSGAYNEQFF. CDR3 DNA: TGTGCCAGCAGCCCCGCGACTAGCGGGGCCTACAATGAGCAGTTCTTC.

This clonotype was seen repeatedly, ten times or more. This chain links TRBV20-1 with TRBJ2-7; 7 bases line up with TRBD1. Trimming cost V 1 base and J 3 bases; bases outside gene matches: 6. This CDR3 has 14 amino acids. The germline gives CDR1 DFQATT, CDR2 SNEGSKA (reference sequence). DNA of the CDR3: TGCAGTGCTAGAGGAAACGGACAGGACTACGAGCAGTACTTC. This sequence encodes CSARGNGQDYEQYF.

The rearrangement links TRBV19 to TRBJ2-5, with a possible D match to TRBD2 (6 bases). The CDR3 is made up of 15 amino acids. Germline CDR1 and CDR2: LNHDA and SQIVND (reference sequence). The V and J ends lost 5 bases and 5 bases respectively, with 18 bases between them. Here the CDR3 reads CASSRGAGGAETQYF. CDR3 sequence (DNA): TGTGCCAGTAGTCGCGGGGCCGGGGGAGCGGAGACCCAGTACTTC.

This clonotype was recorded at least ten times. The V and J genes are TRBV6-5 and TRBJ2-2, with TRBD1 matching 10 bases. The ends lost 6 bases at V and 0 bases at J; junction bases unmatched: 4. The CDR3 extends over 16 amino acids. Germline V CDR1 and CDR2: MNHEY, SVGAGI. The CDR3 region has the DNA TGTGCCAGCAGCCCCGGGACAGGGGCGAACACCGGGGAGCTGTTTTTT. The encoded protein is CASSPGTGANTGELFF.

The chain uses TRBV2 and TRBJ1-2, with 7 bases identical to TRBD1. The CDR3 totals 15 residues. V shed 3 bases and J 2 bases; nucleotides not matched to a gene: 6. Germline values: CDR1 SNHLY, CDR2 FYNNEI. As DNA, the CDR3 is TGTGCCAGCAGTGAGTGGAGGGGGCCCAACTATGGCTACACCTTC. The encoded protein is CASSEWRGPNYGYTF.

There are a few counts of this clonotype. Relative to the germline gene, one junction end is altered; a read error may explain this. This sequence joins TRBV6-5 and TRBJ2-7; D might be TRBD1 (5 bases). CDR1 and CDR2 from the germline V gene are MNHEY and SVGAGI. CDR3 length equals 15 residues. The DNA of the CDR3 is TGTGCCAGCAGTCACTCGATCAGACAGTCCTACGAGCAGTACTTC. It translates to CASSHSIRQSYEQYF.

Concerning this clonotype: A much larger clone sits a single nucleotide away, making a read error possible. CDR3: CASSAHLDAQYF. DNA of the CDR3: TGTGCCAGCAGCGCCCATTTGGACGCGCAGTACTTC. The chain employs TRBV11-2 and TRBJ2-7; the D is unclear. The CDR3 extends over 12 amino acids. Germline values: CDR1 SGHAT, CDR2 FQNNGV. Trimming shortened V by 5 bases and J by 9 bases, and 14 bases separated the two germline ends.

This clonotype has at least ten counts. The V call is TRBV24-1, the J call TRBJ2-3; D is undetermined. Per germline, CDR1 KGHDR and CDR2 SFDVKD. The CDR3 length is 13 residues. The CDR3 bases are TGTGCATTCCCAAGGCGTTACACAGATACGCAGTATTTT. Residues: CAFPRRYTDTQYF.

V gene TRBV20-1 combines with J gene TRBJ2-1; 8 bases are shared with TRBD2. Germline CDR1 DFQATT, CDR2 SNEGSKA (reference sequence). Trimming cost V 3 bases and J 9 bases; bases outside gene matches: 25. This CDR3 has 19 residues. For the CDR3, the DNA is TGCAGTGCTAGTAACCGGTTCTATGGACCAGCGGGAGCAGGCGGTGAGCAGTTCTTC. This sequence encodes CSASNRFYGPAGAGGEQFF.

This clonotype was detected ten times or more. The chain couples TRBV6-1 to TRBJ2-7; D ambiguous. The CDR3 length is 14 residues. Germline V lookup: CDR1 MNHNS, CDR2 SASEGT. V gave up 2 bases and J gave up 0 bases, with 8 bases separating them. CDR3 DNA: TGTGCCAGCAGTGAATTGTGGAGCTCCTACGAGCAGTACTTC. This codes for CASSELWSSYEQYF.

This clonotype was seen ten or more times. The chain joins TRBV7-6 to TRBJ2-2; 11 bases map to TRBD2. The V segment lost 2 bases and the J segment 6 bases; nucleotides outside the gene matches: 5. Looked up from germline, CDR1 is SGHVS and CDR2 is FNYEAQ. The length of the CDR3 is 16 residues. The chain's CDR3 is CASSLTSGRPAGELFF. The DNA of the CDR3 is TGTGCCAGCAGCTTAACTAGCGGGAGACCGGCCGGGGAGCTGTTTTTT.